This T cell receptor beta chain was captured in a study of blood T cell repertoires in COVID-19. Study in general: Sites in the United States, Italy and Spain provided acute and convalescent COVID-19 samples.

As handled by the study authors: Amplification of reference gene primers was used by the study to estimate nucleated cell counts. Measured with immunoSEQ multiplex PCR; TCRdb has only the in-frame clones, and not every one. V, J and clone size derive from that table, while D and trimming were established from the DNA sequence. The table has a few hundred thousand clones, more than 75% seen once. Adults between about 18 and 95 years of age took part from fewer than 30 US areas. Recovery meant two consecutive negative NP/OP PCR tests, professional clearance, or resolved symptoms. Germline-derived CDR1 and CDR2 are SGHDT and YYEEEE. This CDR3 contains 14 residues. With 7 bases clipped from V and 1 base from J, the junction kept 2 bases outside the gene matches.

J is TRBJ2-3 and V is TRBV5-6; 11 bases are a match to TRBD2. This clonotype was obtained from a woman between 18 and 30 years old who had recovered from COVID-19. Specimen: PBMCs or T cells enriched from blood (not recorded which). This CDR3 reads CASSGLAGTDTQYF. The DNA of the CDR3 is TGTGCCAGCTCGGGACTAGCGGGCACAGATACGCAGTATTTT.